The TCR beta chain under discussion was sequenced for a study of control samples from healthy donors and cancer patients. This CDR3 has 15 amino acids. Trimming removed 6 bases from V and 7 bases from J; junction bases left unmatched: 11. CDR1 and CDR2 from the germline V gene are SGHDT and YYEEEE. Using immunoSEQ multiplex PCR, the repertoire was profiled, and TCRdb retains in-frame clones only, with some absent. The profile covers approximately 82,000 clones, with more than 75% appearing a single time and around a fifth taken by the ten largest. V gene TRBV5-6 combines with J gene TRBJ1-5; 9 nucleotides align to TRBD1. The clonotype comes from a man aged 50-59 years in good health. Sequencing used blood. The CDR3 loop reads CASTLYTGGVQPQHF. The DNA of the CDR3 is TGTGCCAGCACCCTATACACAGGGGGCGTCCAGCCCCAGCATTTT.